These T cell receptor beta chains were read from a single sample in a study of blood T cell repertoires in COVID-19. Assay: immunoSEQ multiplex PCR; the TCRdb copy retains only in-frame clones and omits some. The table includes more than 50,000 clones, roughly 90% detected once. Source material: peripheral blood. These TCRs come from an elderly man with acute or convalescent COVID-19. Both conserved end residues are part of each CDR3. The order of the fields is D gene, J gene, V gene, clone size, CDR3 protein, CDR3 DNA. D genes are given only for firm matches. Clone size is shown for a subset of rows, as once, few, many or a class of expanded clone.

D: NA
J: TRBJ2-5
V: TRBV7-6
size: NA
CDR3: CASSLDSRAALQETQYF
DNA: TGTGCCAGCAGCTTAGATTCGAGGGCTGCCCTCCAAGAGACCCAGTACTTC

D: TRBD1
J: TRBJ2-7
V: TRBV5-1
size: NA
CDR3: CASSDPGTGRYEQYF
DNA: TGCGCCAGCAGCGACCCCGGGACAGGGCGTTACGAGCAGTACTTC

D: TRBD1
J: TRBJ2-7
V: TRBV5-1
size: few
CDR3: CASSAGQGWSEQYF
DNA: TGCGCCAGCAGCGCAGGACAGGGGTGGAGCGAGCAGTACTTC

D: TRBD1
J: TRBJ1-5
V: TRBV28
size: NA
CDR3: CASSGQALHF
DNA: TGTGCCAGCAGCGGACAGGCCCTGCATTTT

D: NA
J: TRBJ2-5
V: TRBV13
size: NA
CDR3: CASSLRPTSSAAGWSTQYF
DNA: TGTGCCAGCAGCTTACGCCCAACCTCTTCCGCGGCGGGCTGGTCGACCCAGTACTTC

D: NA
J: TRBJ2-2
V: TRBV5-1
size: NA
CDR3: CASSLARVAGELFF
DNA: TGCGCCAGCAGCTTGGCGCGGGTGGCCGGGGAGCTGTTTTTT

D: NA
J: TRBJ2-6
V: TRBV24-1
size: NA
CDR3: CATSFTGSGANVLTF
DNA: TGTGCCACCAGCTTCACCGGCTCTGGGGCCAACGTCCTGACTTTC

D: NA
J: TRBJ1-1
V: TRBV5-6
size: NA
CDR3: CASSRGQLNTEAFF
DNA: TGTGCCAGCAGCCGAGGACAGCTGAACACTGAAGCTTTCTTT

D: NA
J: TRBJ2-2
V: TRBV10-3
size: NA
CDR3: CAIGQGNTGELFF
DNA: TGTGCCATCGGTCAGGGGAACACCGGGGAGCTGTTTTTT

D: TRBD1
J: TRBJ1-2
V: TRBV9
size: few
CDR3: CASSPRPGTGGRDYGYTF
DNA: TGTGCCAGCAGCCCTCGTCCCGGGACAGGGGGCAGGGACTATGGCTACACCTTC

D: NA
J: TRBJ1-6
V: TRBV6-5
size: NA
CDR3: CASRPQGNSPLHF
DNA: TGTGCCAGCAGACCCCAGGGCAATTCACCCCTCCACTTT

D: TRBD1
J: TRBJ1-2
V: TRBV5-1
size: NA
CDR3: CASSATGNYGYTF
DNA: TGCGCCAGCAGCGCGACAGGGAACTATGGCTACACCTTC

D: TRBD1
J: TRBJ2-2
V: TRBV3-1/TRBV3-2
size: NA
CDR3: CASSQWGVQGGNTGELFF
DNA: TGTGCCAGCAGCCAATGGGGAGTACAGGGGGGGAACACCGGGGAGCTGTTTTTT

D: TRBD1
J: TRBJ2-7
V: TRBV4-2
size: NA
CDR3: CASSQDQGQGSGGSYEQYF
DNA: TGTGCCAGCAGCCAAGATCAGGGACAGGGATCGGGAGGATCCTACGAGCAGTACTTC

D: NA
J: TRBJ1-2
V: TRBV5-1
size: NA
CDR3: CASSLGDNYGYTF
DNA: TGCGCCAGCAGCCTCGGGGATAACTATGGCTACACCTTC

D: NA
J: TRBJ1-5
V: TRBV19
size: once
CDR3: CASSIQGSAQSNQPQHF
DNA: TGTGCCAGTAGTATACAGGGTTCGGCCCAAAGCAATCAGCCCCAGCATTTT

D: NA
J: TRBJ1-4
V: TRBV2
size: NA
CDR3: CASSGGFNEKLFF
DNA: TGTGCCAGCTCGGGGGGGTTTAATGAAAAACTGTTTTTT

D: NA
J: TRBJ1-1
V: TRBV7-8
size: NA
CDR3: CASSQTWNTEAFF
DNA: TGTGCCAGCAGCCAGACATGGAACACTGAAGCTTTCTTT

D: NA
J: TRBJ2-2
V: TRBV30
size: NA
CDR3: CAWLSPGELFF
DNA: TGTGCCTGGCTAAGCCCCGGGGAGCTGTTTTTT

D: TRBD1
J: TRBJ1-5
V: TRBV19
size: NA
CDR3: CASSQTGEANQPQHF
DNA: TGTGCCAGTAGCCAGACAGGGGAGGCCAATCAGCCCCAGCATTTT

D: TRBD1
J: TRBJ2-7
V: TRBV19
size: NA
CDR3: CASRPSGQGVGYEQYF
DNA: TGTGCCAGTAGACCCTCGGGACAGGGGGTAGGTTACGAGCAGTACTTC

D: NA
J: TRBJ2-5
V: TRBV5-1
size: NA
CDR3: CASTPAPGPQQETQYF
DNA: TGCGCCAGCACCCCCGCTCCTGGGCCCCAACAAGAGACCCAGTACTTC

D: NA
J: TRBJ1-6
V: TRBV21-1
size: NA
CDR3: CASSKSAGGNSPLHF
DNA: TGTGCCAGCAGCAAATCTGCGGGGGGAAATTCACCCCTCCACTTT

D: NA
J: TRBJ2-7
V: TRBV5-8
size: NA
CDR3: CASSAKDSYEQYF
DNA: TGTGCCAGCAGCGCGAAAGACAGCTACGAGCAGTACTTC

D: NA
J: TRBJ1-3
V: TRBV19
size: NA
CDR3: CASSPGRSGNTIYF
DNA: TGTGCCAGTAGCCCAGGAAGGTCTGGAAACACCATATATTTT

D: TRBD2
J: TRBJ2-3
V: TRBV9
size: NA
CDR3: CASSSRQRGAKDTQYF
DNA: TGTGCCAGCAGCTCCCGTCAGCGGGGGGCCAAAGATACGCAGTATTTT

D: NA
J: TRBJ1-6
V: TRBV4-2
size: NA
CDR3: CASSHINSPLHF
DNA: TGTGCCAGCAGCCACATTAATTCACCCCTCCACTTT

D: TRBD1
J: TRBJ2-2
V: TRBV2
size: NA
CDR3: CASSERSGGSAGELFF
DNA: TGTGCCAGCAGTGAAAGGTCAGGGGGCAGTGCCGGGGAGCTGTTTTTT

D: TRBD1
J: TRBJ1-2
V: TRBV30
size: NA
CDR3: CAWNVGGGNYGYTF
DNA: TGTGCCTGGAATGTCGGAGGGGGCAACTATGGCTACACCTTC

D: TRBD2
J: TRBJ2-5
V: TRBV7-9
size: NA
CDR3: CASSLSSGFQETQYF
DNA: TGTGCCAGCAGCTTGTCTAGCGGGTTCCAAGAGACCCAGTACTTC

D: NA
J: TRBJ2-1
V: TRBV7-9
size: once
CDR3: CASSSEGPSYNEQFF
DNA: TGTGCCAGCAGCTCCGAGGGTCCCTCCTACAATGAGCAGTTCTTC

D: TRBD2
J: TRBJ2-7
V: TRBV18
size: NA
CDR3: CASSGGEGPNYEQYF
DNA: TGTGCCAGCAGCGGGGGGGAAGGGCCAAACTACGAGCAGTACTTC

D: NA
J: TRBJ2-7
V: TRBV6-5
size: NA
CDR3: CASSYSGTGSYEQYF
DNA: TGTGCCAGCAGTTACTCCGGCACAGGCTCCTACGAGCAGTACTTC

D: NA
J: TRBJ1-3
V: TRBV7-2
size: once
CDR3: CASSLNIGGGHSGNTIYF
DNA: TGTGCCAGCAGCTTAAATATCGGGGGGGGGCACTCTGGAAACACCATATATTTT

D: NA
J: TRBJ1-5
V: TRBV19
size: once
CDR3: CASSIDLDSPSNQPQHF
DNA: TGTGCCAGTAGTATAGATTTAGACTCCCCCAGCAATCAGCCCCAGCATTTT

D: TRBD2
J: TRBJ2-5
V: TRBV2
size: NA
CDR3: CASSSSRGVAGGKETQYF
DNA: TGTGCCAGCAGTTCCTCCCGCGGGGTAGCGGGGGGGAAAGAGACCCAGTACTTC

D: NA
J: TRBJ1-1
V: TRBV18
size: NA
CDR3: CASSPEGAEAFF
DNA: TGTGCCAGCTCACCAGAAGGGGCTGAAGCTTTCTTT

D: TRBD1
J: TRBJ1-2
V: TRBV2
size: NA
CDR3: CASSEDGRGHGYTF
DNA: TGTGCCAGCAGTGAAGACGGCAGGGGGCACGGCTACACCTTC

D: TRBD1
J: TRBJ2-7
V: TRBV6-6
size: NA
CDR3: CASSYAGQGSLAEQYF
DNA: TGTGCCAGCAGTTACGCTGGACAGGGGAGTTTGGCCGAGCAGTACTTC

D: TRBD2
J: TRBJ2-3
V: TRBV7-3
size: NA
CDR3: CASSSSGGALDTQYF
DNA: TGTGCCAGCAGTTCTAGCGGGGGGGCCTTAGATACGCAGTATTTT

D: TRBD2
J: TRBJ2-3
V: TRBV2
size: NA
CDR3: CASSPSGGTDTQYF
DNA: TGTGCCAGCAGCCCTAGCGGGGGCACAGATACGCAGTATTTT

D: TRBD2
J: TRBJ2-5
V: TRBV2
size: few
CDR3: CASSDQRGLQETQYF
DNA: TGTGCCAGCAGTGACCAGCGGGGGCTCCAAGAGACCCAGTACTTC

D: NA
J: TRBJ2-2
V: TRBV10-3
size: NA
CDR3: CAITRENTGELFF
DNA: TGTGCCATCACCAGGGAGAACACCGGGGAGCTGTTTTTT

D: TRBD1
J: TRBJ1-4
V: TRBV19
size: NA
CDR3: CASGGSQGAREKLFF
DNA: TGTGCCAGTGGGGGATCCCAGGGGGCAAGGGAAAAACTGTTTTTT

D: TRBD1
J: TRBJ2-7
V: TRBV6-5
size: NA
CDR3: CASRLTGGALEQYF
DNA: TGTGCCAGCAGGTTGACAGGGGGGGCCTTAGAGCAGTACTTC

D: NA
J: TRBJ2-7
V: TRBV19
size: NA
CDR3: CASSRGQVVDEQYF
DNA: TGTGCCAGTAGTCGCGGCCAAGTGGTCGACGAGCAGTACTTC

D: TRBD1
J: TRBJ2-7
V: TRBV6-5
size: NA
CDR3: CASMGQGAYEQYF
DNA: TGTGCCAGCATGGGACAGGGGGCCTACGAGCAGTACTTC

D: NA
J: TRBJ2-5
V: TRBV18
size: once
CDR3: CASSPPGPQETQYF
DNA: TGTGCCAGCTCACCACCGGGGCCTCAAGAGACCCAGTACTTC

D: TRBD2
J: TRBJ2-3
V: TRBV5-4
size: NA
CDR3: CASSLAGVDTQYF
DNA: TGTGCCAGCTCCTTAGCGGGGGTGGATACGCAGTATTTT

D: NA
J: TRBJ1-1
V: TRBV6-4
size: NA
CDR3: CASSRGGNTEAFF
DNA: TGTGCCAGCAGTAGAGGGGGGAACACTGAAGCTTTCTTT

D: TRBD1
J: TRBJ2-5
V: TRBV7-6
size: NA
CDR3: CASSARQGWQETQYF
DNA: TGTGCCAGCAGCGCACGACAGGGGTGGCAAGAGACCCAGTACTTC

D: NA
J: TRBJ1-1
V: TRBV7-2
size: NA
CDR3: CASSLASRGNTEAFF
DNA: TGTGCCAGCAGCTTAGCATCCCGGGGGAACACTGAAGCTTTCTTT

D: NA
J: TRBJ2-4
V: TRBV5-1
size: NA
CDR3: CASSPDIAKNIQYF
DNA: TGCGCCAGCAGCCCCGACATAGCCAAAAACATTCAGTACTTC

D: NA
J: TRBJ1-5
V: TRBV19
size: NA
CDR3: CASSIAWEQPQHF
DNA: TGTGCCAGTAGTATAGCCTGGGAGCAGCCCCAGCATTTT

D: NA
J: TRBJ2-7
V: TRBV11-2
size: NA
CDR3: CASSLAFADEQYF
DNA: TGTGCCAGCAGCTTAGCGTTTGCGGACGAGCAGTACTTC

D: TRBD2
J: TRBJ2-3
V: TRBV5-1
size: NA
CDR3: CASTPSGAGGDTQYF
DNA: TGCGCCAGCACGCCTAGCGGGGCGGGAGGGGATACGCAGTATTTT

D: NA
J: TRBJ2-1
V: TRBV6-1
size: NA
CDR3: CASSEGGRLTQFF
DNA: TGTGCCAGCAGTGAAGGAGGGCGTCTCACCCAGTTCTTC